Listed below are T cell receptor beta chains from one sample, sequenced in a study of graft-versus-host responses after intestinal transplantation. Only in-frame clones appear in the TCRdb table, and some are missing; sequencing was by immunoSEQ multiplex PCR. Here the sample spans roughly 40,000 clones, approximately 89% being singletons. Sequenced here: PBMCs, sampled 260 to 280 days after transplant. The receptors were sampled from a human patient who received an intestinal transplant, so some T cells may come from the graft donor. CDR3s include the opening cysteine and the closing phenylalanine or tryptophan. D genes are given only for firm matches. Clone size is not always given. Where it is, it says once, few, many or a class for expanded clones.

v_call	clone_size	d_call	j_call	cdr3_aa	cdr3_nt
TRBV5-1	.	.	TRBJ1-2	CASSPQSEGYGYTF	TGCGCCAGCAGCCCCCAATCGGAGGGCTATGGCTACACCTTC
TRBV2	.	.	TRBJ1-1	CASGREVEAFF	TGTGCCAGCGGGAGGGAGGTAGAAGCTTTCTTT
TRBV29-1	.	TRBD2	TRBJ2-5	CSVGTSGAGMETQYF	TGCAGCGTGGGGACTAGCGGGGCGGGGATGGAGACCCAGTACTTC
TRBV7-9	.	.	TRBJ1-2	CASSSQGSSYGYTF	TGTGCCAGCAGCTCCCAGGGTTCCAGCTATGGCTACACCTTC
TRBV5-4	.	.	TRBJ2-1	CASSAGRAGLHNEQFF	TGTGCCAGCAGCGCTGGTCGGGCGGGATTACACAATGAGCAGTTCTTC
TRBV2	.	TRBD1	TRBJ2-7	CASHTGTGDYEQYF	TGTGCCAGCCATACCGGGACAGGGGACTACGAGCAGTACTTC
TRBV2	.	.	TRBJ2-1	CASRESGSLYNEQFF	TGTGCCAGCAGGGAAAGCGGATCCTTATACAATGAGCAGTTCTTC
TRBV7-9	once	.	TRBJ1-1	CASSFLGGSTEAFF	TGTGCCAGCAGCTTCCTAGGGGGGTCTACTGAAGCTTTCTTT
TRBV2	few	TRBD1	TRBJ1-1	CASSIRGRGNTEAFF	TGTGCCAGCAGCATCAGGGGGCGGGGGAACACTGAAGCTTTCTTT
TRBV5-1	.	TRBD2	TRBJ2-3	CASSLGTSGTDTQYF	TGCGCCAGCAGCTTGGGGACTAGCGGCACAGATACGCAGTATTTT
TRBV5-1	once	.	TRBJ1-6	CASSLLKGSPLHF	TGCGCCAGCTCACTCTTGAAGGGTTCACCCCTCCACTTT
TRBV7-9	.	.	TRBJ1-6	CASPFPEGWAIASPLHF	TGTGCCAGCCCCTTTCCGGAGGGGTGGGCTATTGCTTCACCCCTCCACTTT
TRBV27	.	.	TRBJ1-1	CASKRQLNTEAFF	TGTGCCAGCAAGCGACAGCTGAACACTGAAGCTTTCTTT
TRBV18	.	.	TRBJ1-2	CASSLRTDPGGVDGYTF	TGTGCCAGCTCACTTCGGACAGACCCCGGGGGAGTGGATGGCTACACCTTC
TRBV6-6	.	.	TRBJ2-7	CASSSRQGYEQYF	TGTGCCAGCAGCTCCAGGCAGGGCTACGAGCAGTACTTC
TRBV29-1	.	.	TRBJ1-2	CSVEALGGYGYTF	TGCAGCGTTGAAGCCCTCGGGGGGTATGGCTACACCTTC
TRBV30	.	.	TRBJ2-6	CAWRPLGANVLTF	TGTGCCTGGAGACCGTTGGGGGCCAACGTCCTGACTTTC
TRBV5-6	.	.	TRBJ2-3	CASSLVAWGTSTDTQYF	TGTGCCAGCAGCTTGGTGGCATGGGGGACATCCACAGATACGCAGTATTTT
TRBV30	.	.	TRBJ1-2	CAWSIGQYGYTF	TGTGCCTGGAGTATCGGACAGTATGGCTACACCTTC
TRBV2	few	.	TRBJ2-7	CASSQTGEQYF	TGTGCCAGCAGTCAGACGGGGGAGCAGTACTTC
TRBV7-9	.	.	TRBJ2-3	CASSPGPQWGQYF	TGTGCCAGCAGCCCGGGGCCACAGTGGGGGCAGTATTTT
TRBV19	.	.	TRBJ1-5	CASSLAWGGNQPQHF	TGTGCCAGTAGTCTCGCTTGGGGCGGGAATCAGCCCCAGCATTTT
TRBV18	.	.	TRBJ1-2	CASSPNGPTQTYGYTF	TGTGCCAGCTCGCCAAATGGACCGACGCAAACCTATGGCTACACCTTC
TRBV2	.	TRBD1	TRBJ1-3	CASEDRAVGNTIYF	TGTGCCAGCGAGGACAGGGCCGTCGGAAACACCATATATTTT
TRBV4-2	.	TRBD2	TRBJ2-2	CASSQASGATGELFF	TGTGCCAGCAGCCAAGCGAGCGGGGCTACCGGGGAGCTGTTTTTT
TRBV19	.	.	TRBJ1-5	CASGPVQPQHF	TGTGCCAGTGGACCAGTGCAGCCCCAGCATTTT
TRBV30	once	.	TRBJ2-5	CAWSVSGLKETQYF	TGTGCCTGGAGTGTGTCGGGGTTGAAAGAGACCCAGTACTTC